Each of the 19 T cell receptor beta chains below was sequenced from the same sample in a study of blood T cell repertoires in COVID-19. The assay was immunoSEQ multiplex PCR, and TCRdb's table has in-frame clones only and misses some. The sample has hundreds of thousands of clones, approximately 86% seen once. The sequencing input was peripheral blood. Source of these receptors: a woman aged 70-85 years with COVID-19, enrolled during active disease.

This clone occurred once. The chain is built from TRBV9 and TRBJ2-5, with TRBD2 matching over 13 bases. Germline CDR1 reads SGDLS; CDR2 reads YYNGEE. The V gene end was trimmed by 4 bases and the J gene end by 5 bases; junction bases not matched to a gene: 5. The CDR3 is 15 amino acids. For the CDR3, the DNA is TGTGCCAGCAGCATCACTAGCGGGGGGGCTGAGACCCAGTACTTC. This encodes CASSITSGGAETQYF.

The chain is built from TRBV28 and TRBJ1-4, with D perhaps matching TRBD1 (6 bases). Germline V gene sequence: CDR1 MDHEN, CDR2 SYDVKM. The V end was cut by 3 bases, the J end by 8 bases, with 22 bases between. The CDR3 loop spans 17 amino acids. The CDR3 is CASSLWGNRDKREKLFF. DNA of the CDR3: TGTGCCAGCAGTTTGTGGGGCAATCGGGACAAAAGGGAAAAACTGTTTTTT.

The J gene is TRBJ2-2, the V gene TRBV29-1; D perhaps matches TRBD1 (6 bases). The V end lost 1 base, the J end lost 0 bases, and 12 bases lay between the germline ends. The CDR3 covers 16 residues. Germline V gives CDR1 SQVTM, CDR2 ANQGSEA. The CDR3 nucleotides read TGCAGCGTTGAAGTCGACGGGACAACGAACACCGGGGAGCTGTTTTTT. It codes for CSVEVDGTTNTGELFF.

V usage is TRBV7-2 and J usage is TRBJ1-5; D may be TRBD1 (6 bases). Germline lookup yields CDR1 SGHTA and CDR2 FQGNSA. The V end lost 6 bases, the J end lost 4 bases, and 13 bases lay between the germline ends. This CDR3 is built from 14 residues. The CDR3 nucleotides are TGTGCCAGCAGTCCCGGGACACCAAATCAGCCCCAGCATTTT. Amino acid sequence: CASSPGTPNQPQHF.

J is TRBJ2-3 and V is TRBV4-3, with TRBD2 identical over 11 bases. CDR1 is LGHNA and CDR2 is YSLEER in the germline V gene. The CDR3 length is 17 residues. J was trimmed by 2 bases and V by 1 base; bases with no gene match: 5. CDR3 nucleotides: TGCGCCAGCAGCCAAGTTAGCGGGGGGGCCTTCACAGATACGCAGTATTTT. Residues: CASSQVSGGAFTDTQYF.

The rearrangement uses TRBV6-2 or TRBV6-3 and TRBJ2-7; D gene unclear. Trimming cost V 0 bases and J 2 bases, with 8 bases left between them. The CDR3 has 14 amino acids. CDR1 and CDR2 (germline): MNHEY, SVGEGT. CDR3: CASSYSGRTYEQYF. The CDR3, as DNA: TGTGCCAGCAGTTACTCGGGCAGAACCTACGAGCAGTACTTC.

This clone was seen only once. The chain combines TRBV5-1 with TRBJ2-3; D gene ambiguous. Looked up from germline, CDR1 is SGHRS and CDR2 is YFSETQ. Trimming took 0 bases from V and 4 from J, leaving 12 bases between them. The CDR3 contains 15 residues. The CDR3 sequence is CASSLGVESADTQYF. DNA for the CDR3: TGCGCCAGCAGCTTGGGGGTGGAGTCCGCAGATACGCAGTATTTT.

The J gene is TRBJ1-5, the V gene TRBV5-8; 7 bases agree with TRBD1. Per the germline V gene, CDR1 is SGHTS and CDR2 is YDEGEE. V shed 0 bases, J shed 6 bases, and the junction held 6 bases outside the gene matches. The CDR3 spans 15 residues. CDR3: CASSLEGRGAQPQHF. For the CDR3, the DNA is TGTGCCAGCAGCTTGGAGGGCAGGGGGGCTCAGCCCCAGCATTTT.

The CDR3 loop reads CASRGGLGREADTQYF. CDR3 DNA: TGTGCCAGCAGGGGTGGACTGGGAAGAGAGGCAGATACGCAGTATTTT. The chain recombines TRBV2 with TRBJ2-3, with D possibly TRBD2 on 5 matching bases. This CDR3 region has 16 residues. Trimming pared 6 bases from V and 4 bases from J, leaving 20 bases between. CDR1 and CDR2 (germline): SNHLY, FYNNEI.

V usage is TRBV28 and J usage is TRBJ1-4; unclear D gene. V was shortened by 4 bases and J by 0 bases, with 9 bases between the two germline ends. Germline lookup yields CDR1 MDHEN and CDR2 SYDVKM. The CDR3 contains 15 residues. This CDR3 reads CASSSGGATNEKLFF. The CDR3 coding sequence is TGTGCCAGCAGTTCAGGTGGCGCAACTAATGAAAAACTGTTTTTT.

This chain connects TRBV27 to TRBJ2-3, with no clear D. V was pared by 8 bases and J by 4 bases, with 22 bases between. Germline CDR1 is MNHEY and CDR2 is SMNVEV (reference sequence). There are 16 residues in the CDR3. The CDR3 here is CASAPISSYVPDTQYF. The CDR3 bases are TGTGCCAGCGCCCCGATTAGCTCCTACGTCCCAGATACGCAGTATTTT.

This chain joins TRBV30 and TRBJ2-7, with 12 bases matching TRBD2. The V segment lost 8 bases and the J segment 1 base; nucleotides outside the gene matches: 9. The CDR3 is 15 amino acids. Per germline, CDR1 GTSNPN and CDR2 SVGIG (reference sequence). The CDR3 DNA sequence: TGTGCCCCCAGACTAGCGGGGGATGGGTCCTACGAGCAGTACTTC. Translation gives CAPRLAGDGSYEQYF.

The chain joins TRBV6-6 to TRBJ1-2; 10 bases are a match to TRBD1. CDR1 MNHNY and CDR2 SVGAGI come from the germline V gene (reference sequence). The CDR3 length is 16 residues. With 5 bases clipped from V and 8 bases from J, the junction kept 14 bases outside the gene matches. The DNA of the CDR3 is TGTGCCAGCAGTACCGGGACAGGGGCGTTGTTGTGGGGCTACACCTTC. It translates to CASSTGTGALLWGYTF.

The CDR3, as DNA: TGTGCCAGCAGCTTCGGGGGACTCGGCCAAGAGACCCAGTACTTC. Translation: CASSFGGLGQETQYF. This chain uses TRBV6-2 or TRBV6-3 with TRBJ2-5, with D tentatively TRBD2 (6 bases). Germline V lookup: CDR1 MNHEY, CDR2 SVGEGT. CDR3 size: 15 residues. The V end was cut by 6 bases, the J end by 1 base, with 15 bases between.

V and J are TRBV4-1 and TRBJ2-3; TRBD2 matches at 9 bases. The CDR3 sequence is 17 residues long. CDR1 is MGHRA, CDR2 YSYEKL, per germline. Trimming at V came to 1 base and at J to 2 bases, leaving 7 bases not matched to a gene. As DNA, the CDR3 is TGCGCCAGCAGCCAAGTCTTCAGCGGGGGGCCCACAGATACGCAGTATTTT. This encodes CASSQVFSGGPTDTQYF.

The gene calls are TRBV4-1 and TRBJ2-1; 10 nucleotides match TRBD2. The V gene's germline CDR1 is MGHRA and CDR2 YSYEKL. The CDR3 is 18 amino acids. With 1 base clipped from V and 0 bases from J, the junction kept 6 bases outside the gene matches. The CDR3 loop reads CASSQAPAGGPSYNEQFF. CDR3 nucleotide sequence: TGCGCCAGCAGCCAAGCTCCAGCGGGGGGGCCCTCCTACAATGAGCAGTTCTTC.

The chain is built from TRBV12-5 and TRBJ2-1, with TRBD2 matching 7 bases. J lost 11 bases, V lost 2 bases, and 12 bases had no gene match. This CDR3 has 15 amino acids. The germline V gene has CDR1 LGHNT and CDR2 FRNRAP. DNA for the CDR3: TGTGCTAGTGGTTTGATAACCTCGGGGGGTGCTAAGCAGTTCTTC. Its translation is CASGLITSGGAKQFF.

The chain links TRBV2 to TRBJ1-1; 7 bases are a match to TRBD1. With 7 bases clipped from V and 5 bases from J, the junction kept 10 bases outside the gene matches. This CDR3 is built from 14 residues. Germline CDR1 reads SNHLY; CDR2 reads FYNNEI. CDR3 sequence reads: CASMGWTGETEAFF. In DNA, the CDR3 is TGTGCCAGCATGGGGTGGACAGGCGAAACTGAAGCTTTCTTT.

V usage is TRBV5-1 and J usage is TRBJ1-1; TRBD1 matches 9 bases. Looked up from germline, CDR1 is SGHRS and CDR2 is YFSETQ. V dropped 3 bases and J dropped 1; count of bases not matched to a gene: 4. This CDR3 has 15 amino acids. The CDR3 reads CASSSQQGANTEAFF. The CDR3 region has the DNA TGCGCCAGCAGCTCCCAACAGGGGGCGAACACTGAAGCTTTCTTT.